Following are 10 T cell receptor beta chains from one sample sequenced in a study of T cell repertoires in cytomegalovirus infection. One entry per CDR3 protein results from TCRdb running MiXCR on the reads. The profile shows around 450,000 distinct CDR3 sequences, roughly a third of them singletons. The sequenced sample was PBMCs. All receptors come from a human donor in good health (CMV status not recorded). Some clones in this sample may be carry-over from other donors' samples.

This clonotype was counted only a few times. The chain recombines TRBV4-2 with TRBJ1-2, with D hard to call. This CDR3 is built from 15 residues. The germline V gene encodes CDR1 LGHNA and CDR2 YNFKEQ. With 0 bases removed from V and 2 bases from J, the gap between germline ends came to 10 bases. CDR3 region: CASSQDWAANYGYTF. CDR3 coding DNA: TGTGCCAGCAGCCAAGACTGGGCAGCGAACTATGGCTACACCTTC.

This clonotype was found a few times. This rearrangement joins TRBV7-8 to TRBJ2-4; possibly TRBD1 for D (5 bases). CDR1 SGHVS and CDR2 FQNEAQ come from the germline V gene. The ends were cut back, 1 base at V and 8 bases at J, with 12 bases in the middle. The CDR3 covers 14 residues. CDR3: CASSLVETDHIQYF. The CDR3 DNA follows: TGTGCCAGCAGCTTAGTTGAGACAGATCACATTCAGTACTTC.

This rearrangement joins TRBV6-1 to TRBJ2-2, with 7 bases identical to TRBD2. With V trimmed by 4 bases and J by 5 bases, 4 bases remained unmatched. The CDR3 is 14 residues long. The germline V gene has CDR1 MNHNS and CDR2 SASEGT. The CDR3 protein is CASSGLAVTGELFF. Written as DNA, the CDR3 is TGTGCCAGCAGTGGACTAGCTGTGACCGGGGAGCTGTTTTTT.

This clonotype turned up a few times. This chain connects TRBV2 to TRBJ1-6; perhaps TRBD1 as D (6 bases). The CDR3 consists of 15 residues. CDR1 and CDR2 (germline): SNHLY, FYNNEI. Trimming pared 3 bases from V and 9 bases from J, leaving 15 bases between. The CDR3 protein is CASSDPTGLVSPLHF. CDR3 DNA: TGTGCCAGCAGTGACCCCACAGGGTTAGTTTCACCCCTCCACTTT.

There are a few counts of this clonotype. J is TRBJ2-7 and V is TRBV20-1; weak D call: TRBD1 (5 bases). Germline V gene sequence: CDR1 DFQATT, CDR2 SNEGSKA (reference sequence). The CDR3 covers 15 residues. V was cut by 3 bases and J by 2 bases, with 17 bases left in between. The CDR3 is CSASLMARVTYEQYF. CDR3 DNA: TGCAGTGCTAGTCTCATGGCCAGGGTGACCTACGAGCAGTACTTC.

This clonotype turned up a few times. This rearrangement joins TRBV28 to TRBJ2-1, with 7 bases aligning to TRBD2. This CDR3 spans 16 amino acids. Germline lookup yields CDR1 MDHEN and CDR2 SYDVKM. V gave up 6 bases and J gave up 5 bases; unmatched junction bases: 13. The CDR3: CASSPGPTSHHNEQFF. The CDR3 bases are TGTGCCAGCAGCCCGGGCCCGACTAGCCACCACAATGAGCAGTTCTTC.

The rearrangement links TRBV28 to TRBJ2-5; TRBD1 might be the D (6 bases). Trimming pared 3 bases from V and 4 bases from J, leaving 12 bases between. This CDR3 has 14 amino acids. From germline, CDR1 is MDHEN and CDR2 SYDVKM. CDR3 coding DNA: TGTGCCAGCAGTTTCCAGGGGTTTGGAGAGACCCAGTACTTC. Residues: CASSFQGFGETQYF.

This clonotype was counted a single time. A much more abundant neighbour one base away suggests this may be a read error. V gene TRBV7-6 combines with J gene TRBJ2-1, with no clear D. Germline V gene data show CDR1 as SGHVS and CDR2 as FNYEAQ. The CDR3 is made up of 12 amino acids. This CDR3 reads CASSSSVDEQVF. The CDR3 region has the DNA TGTGCCAGCAGCTCCTCCGTAGATGAGCAGGTCTTC.

This chain links TRBV27 with TRBJ2-3, with D perhaps TRBD1 (6 bases). The CDR3 runs to 16 residues. Trimming took off 8 bases at V and 3 bases at J, with 21 bases between the two ends. CDR1 and CDR2 (germline): MNHEY, SMNVEV (reference sequence). The CDR3 loop reads CASSPVQGRGTDTQYF. The CDR3 bases are TGTGCCAGCTCCCCCGTACAGGGAAGGGGGACAGATACGCAGTATTTT.

This clonotype was seen repeatedly, ten times or more. J is TRBJ2-4 and V is TRBV7-2, with D perhaps matching TRBD2 (5 bases). The CDR3 totals 18 residues. Germline assignment: CDR1 SGHTA and CDR2 FQGNSA. V was clipped by 0 bases and J by 0 bases, with 15 bases between them. CDR3 sequence (DNA): TGTGCCAGCAGCTTAGCGTTAGGCGACGGACTAGCCAAAAACATTCAGTACTTC. Protein product: CASSLALGDGLAKNIQYF.